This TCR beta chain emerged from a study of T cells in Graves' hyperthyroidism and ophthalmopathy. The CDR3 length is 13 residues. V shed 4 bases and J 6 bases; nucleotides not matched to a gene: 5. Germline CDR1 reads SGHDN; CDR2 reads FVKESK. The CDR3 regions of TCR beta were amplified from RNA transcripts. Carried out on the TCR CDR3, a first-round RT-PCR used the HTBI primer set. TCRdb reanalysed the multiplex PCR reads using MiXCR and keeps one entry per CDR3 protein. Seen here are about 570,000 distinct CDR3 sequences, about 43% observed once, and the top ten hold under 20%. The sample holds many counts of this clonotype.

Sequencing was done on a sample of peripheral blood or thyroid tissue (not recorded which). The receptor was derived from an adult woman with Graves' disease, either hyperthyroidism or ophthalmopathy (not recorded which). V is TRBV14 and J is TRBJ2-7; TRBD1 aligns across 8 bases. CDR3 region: CASSRLTGVEQYF. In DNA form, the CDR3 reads TGTGCCAGCAGCCGACTGACAGGGGTCGAGCAGTACTTC. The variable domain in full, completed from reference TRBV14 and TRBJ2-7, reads EAGVTQFPSHSVIEKGQTVTLRCDPISGHDNLYWYRRVMGKEIKFLLHFVKESKQDESGMPNNRFLAERTGGTYSTLKVQPAELEDSGVYFCASSRLTGVEQYFGPGTRLTVT.